This section outlines one T cell receptor (beta chain) sequence together with its context. Its antigen is not known. The record originates from a study of T cells expressing NK-cell markers. About the research overall: Seven sequenced donors out of eight were HCMV-seropositive, one seronegative. Points from the study as a whole: About six donors showed dominant NKG2C+ clonotypes comprising roughly 1.0-7.0% of their CD8+ T cells. For a handful of donors, these clonotypes were likewise the leading ones in the CD3+CD56-NKG2C+ fraction.

CDR1 LNHNV and CDR2 YYDKDF come from the germline V gene (reference sequence). The CDR3 runs to 14 residues. In generating TCR beta cDNA, 5'RACE template switching with UMIs was used. No DNA is given; TCRdb re-called the 5' RACE reads and lists each CDR3 protein once. This sample carries hundreds of thousands of distinct CDR3 sequences, with 5% to 5.5% going to the ten biggest clones. Sequenced input: blood T cells: a sorted CD56 or NKG2C T cell subset, CD4+ or CD8+ T cells, or bulk PBMC T cells (not recorded which). The V call is TRBV15, the J call TRBJ1-6; TCRdb returns TRBD1, unconfirmable since there is no DNA. The sequence was collected from a man aged 18-75 years in good health. The CDR3 sequence is CATRDDFTNSPLHF.